These 18 T cell receptor beta chains originate from one sample sequenced in a study of shared T cell receptors in the human thymus. Profiling relied on immunoSEQ multiplex PCR, and the TCRdb table lists in-frame clones only, not all of them. This sample yields 700,000 or so clones, of which roughly 88% are seen a single time; more than 0.008% belongs to the top ten. These data are also associated with another study on human thymus T cells.

What was sequenced was thymocytes. All receptors come from a girl less than two years old with a congenital heart defect.

The V call is TRBV7-6, the J call TRBJ2-7, with 10 bases fitting TRBD1. The CDR3 is made up of 16 amino acids. Germline CDR1 reads SGHVS; CDR2 reads FNYEAQ. V was pared by 1 base and J by 0 bases, with 3 bases of the junction left unmatched. The CDR3 protein is CASSLEGQGSSYEQYF. The CDR3 nucleotides are TGTGCCAGCAGCTTAGAGGGACAGGGGTCCTCCTACGAGCAGTACTTC. The whole variable domain, remainder taken from reference TRBV7-6 and TRBJ2-7, is GAGVSQSPRYKVTKRGQDVALRCDPISGHVSLYWYRQALGQGPEFLTYFNYEAQQDKSGLPNDRFSAERPEGSISTLTIQRTEQRDSAMYRCASSLEGQGSSYEQYFGPGTRLTVT.

The genes are TRBV5-4 and TRBJ1-1, with D maybe TRBD1 (5 bases). CDR1 is SGHNT and CDR2 is YYREEE in the germline V gene (reference sequence). V was pared by 4 bases and J by 0 bases, with 16 bases between. The CDR3 loop spans 16 amino acids. The CDR3 protein is CASSPIDSYMNTEAFF. The CDR3 DNA follows: TGTGCCAGCAGCCCGATAGACAGCTACATGAACACTGAAGCTTTCTTT.

The chain employs TRBV5-1 and TRBJ2-5; TRBD2 aligns across 12 bases. The V gene end was trimmed by 1 base and the J gene end by 0 bases; junction bases not matched to a gene: 7. The germline V gene encodes CDR1 SGHRS and CDR2 YFSETQ. The CDR3 runs to 18 residues. The CDR3 DNA follows: TGCGCCAGCAGCTTGCACGTACTAGCGGGGGGCGACCAAGAGACCCAGTACTTC. Translation gives CASSLHVLAGGDQETQYF.

The chain couples TRBV27 to TRBJ2-7; 7 bases are shared with TRBD2. This CDR3 contains 17 residues. Germline V gene data show CDR1 as MNHEY and CDR2 as SMNVEV (reference sequence). The V gene end was trimmed by 1 base and the J gene end by 2 bases; junction bases not matched to a gene: 11. The CDR3, as DNA: TGTGCCAGCAGTTTATACGGGGGGAACGGGAGCCCCTACGAGCAGTACTTC. This translates into CASSLYGGNGSPYEQYF.

J is TRBJ1-6 and V is TRBV2; a possible D gene is TRBD1 (6 bases). V lost 7 bases and J lost 5, with 15 bases in between. CDR1 is SNHLY and CDR2 is FYNNEI in the germline V gene. The CDR3 is 15 amino acids. The CDR3 bases are TGTGCCAGCACGACCTGGACAGCCCATAATTCACCCCTCCACTTT. Encoded protein: CASTTWTAHNSPLHF. The variable domain in full, completed from reference TRBV2 and TRBJ1-6, reads EPEVTQTPSHQVTQMGQEVILRCVPISNHLYFYWYRQILGQKVEFLVSFYNNEISEKSEIFDDQFSVERPDGSNFTLKIRSTKLEDSAMYFCASTTWTAHNSPLHFGNGTRLTVT.

The J gene is TRBJ1-5, the V gene TRBV28, with D tentatively TRBD1 (6 bases). The CDR3 runs 16 residues. V was pared by 11 bases and J by 9 bases, with 29 bases between. Germline V gene sequence: CDR1 MDHEN, CDR2 SYDVKM. The CDR3 spells CASRGGAVVGIRPQHF. For the CDR3, the DNA is TGTGCCTCCCGGGGGGGGGCAGTTGTAGGAATAAGGCCCCAGCATTTT.

The gene calls are TRBV9 and TRBJ2-5; perhaps TRBD1 as D (5 bases). Germline CDR1 is SGDLS and CDR2 is YYNGEE. This CDR3 is built from 19 residues. Trimming pared 3 bases from V and 5 bases from J, leaving 29 bases between. The CDR3 here is CASSAPRAGLGQGNETQYF. In DNA, the CDR3 is TGTGCCAGCAGCGCCCCCCGGGCAGGATTGGGGCAGGGTAACGAGACCCAGTACTTC.

This clone showed up just once. This chain uses TRBV19 with TRBJ1-1, with D possibly TRBD1 on 5 matching bases. Germline V gene lookup returns CDR1 LNHDA and CDR2 SQIVND (reference sequence). The CDR3 has 15 amino acids. V lost 7 bases and J lost 10, with 25 bases in between. Here the CDR3 reads CASNRFSGSPGGAFF. The CDR3 nucleotides are TGTGCCAGTAATCGATTCTCGGGATCCCCCGGGGGAGCTTTCTTT.

V is TRBV19 and J is TRBJ1-2, with D unclear. Germline V lookup: CDR1 LNHDA, CDR2 SQIVND (reference sequence). Trimming took 7 bases from V and 5 from J, leaving 17 bases between them. CDR3 size: 14 residues. For the CDR3, the DNA is TGTGCCAGTAAAGCGAGGGAAAGGTGGTATGGCTACACCTTC. Amino acids: CASKARERWYGYTF.

V gene TRBV25-1 combines with J gene TRBJ1-5, with 10 bases aligning to TRBD1. Germline CDR1 MGHDK, CDR2 SYGVNS. The J segment lost 5 bases and the V segment lost 0 bases, leaving 1 base of the junction unmatched. The CDR3 is 15 residues long. DNA of the CDR3: TGTGCCAGCAGTGAATATGGGACAGGGGATCAGCCCCAGCATTTT. This translates into CASSEYGTGDQPQHF.

The V and J genes are TRBV2 and TRBJ2-7; 9 nucleotides agree with TRBD1. With V trimmed by 5 bases and J by 0 bases, 14 bases remained unmatched. CDR3 size: 18 residues. The germline V gene encodes CDR1 SNHLY and CDR2 FYNNEI. CDR3 residues: CASSLRTGAVLISYEQYF. The CDR3 DNA reads as TGTGCCAGCAGTCTCCGGACAGGGGCCGTCTTGATCTCCTACGAGCAGTACTTC. The full variable domain, completed using reference TRBV2 and TRBJ2-7, is EPEVTQTPSHQVTQMGQEVILRCVPISNHLYFYWYRQILGQKVEFLVSFYNNEISEKSEIFDDQFSVERPDGSNFTLKIRSTKLEDSAMYFCASSLRTGAVLISYEQYFGPGTRLTVT.

The CDR3: CASTTGRGREANEKLFF. DNA for the CDR3: TGTGCCAGCACCACCGGCAGGGGGCGCGAAGCTAATGAAAAACTGTTTTTT. The chain recombines TRBV7-2 with TRBJ1-4, with 8 bases identical to TRBD1. Trimming cost V 7 bases and J 3 bases; bases outside gene matches: 13. The CDR3 is 17 residues long. Germline loops: CDR1 SGHTA, CDR2 FQGNSA.

A few counts support this clone. V and J are TRBV29-1 and TRBJ1-2; D ambiguous. The CDR3 covers 13 residues. The germline V and J ends were trimmed by 4 bases and 2 bases, with 11 bases remaining between them. Germline V gene data show CDR1 as SQVTM and CDR2 as ANQGSEA. The CDR3 loop reads CSVVPTTNYGYTF. The CDR3 DNA is TGCAGCGTTGTTCCCACAACAAACTATGGCTACACCTTC.

The chain carries TRBV19 and TRBJ1-1; tentative D call: TRBD1 (5 bases). V gave up 1 base and J gave up 3 bases, with 15 bases separating them. In germline, CDR1 is LNHDA, CDR2 SQIVND (reference sequence). This CDR3 spans 16 amino acids. CDR3: CASSIGVGRADTEAFF. The CDR3 coding sequence is TGTGCCAGTAGTATAGGAGTTGGCAGGGCGGACACTGAAGCTTTCTTT.

The rearrangement joins TRBV6-1 to TRBJ1-3; a possible D gene is TRBD1 (5 bases). Germline V gene data show CDR1 as MNHNS and CDR2 as SASEGT. This CDR3 has 13 residues. V lost 3 bases, J lost 5 bases, and 8 bases lay in between. This chain's CDR3 is CASSDGGRNTIYF. The CDR3 DNA reads as TGTGCCAGCAGTGACGGGGGGAGAAACACCATATATTTT.

CDR3 in DNA: TGTGCCAGTAGTGCCACCGGGACAGAACGTTATGGCTACACCTTC. This sequence encodes CASSATGTERYGYTF. The rearrangement joins TRBV19 to TRBJ1-2; the match to TRBD1 covers 7 bases. The CDR3 has 15 amino acids. Germline CDR1 LNHDA, CDR2 SQIVND (reference sequence). V lost 5 bases, J lost 5 bases, and 11 bases stayed unmatched.

V is TRBV15 and J is TRBJ2-3, with TRBD2 as a possible D gene (6 bases). Between the trimmed V and J ends, which lost 2 bases and 6 bases, there was a span of 9 bases. Germline V gives CDR1 LNHNV, CDR2 YYDKDF (reference sequence). This CDR3 is 13 amino acids long. The CDR3 loop reads CATSRFAGDTQYF. CDR3 nucleotides: TGTGCCACCAGCAGATTCGCGGGGGATACGCAGTATTTT.

This rearrangement joins TRBV2 to TRBJ1-3; 8 bases match TRBD1. V was clipped by 6 bases and J by 5 bases; unmatched bases: 3. This CDR3 is built from 13 residues. Germline CDR1 and CDR2: SNHLY and FYNNEI. CDR3 DNA sequence: TGTGCCAGCAGAGACAGGGGAAGAAACACCATATATTTT. Translated: CASRDRGRNTIYF.